Listed here are 9 T cell receptor beta chains from one sample, sequenced in a study of blood T cell repertoires in COVID-19. The table came from immunoSEQ multiplex PCR; TCRdb's copy has only in-frame clones and leaves some out. The table lists about 16,000 clones, approximately 91% of them singletons. Sample: peripheral blood. These TCRs come from a woman older than 75 with COVID-19, enrolled during active disease.

This rearrangement joins TRBV28 to TRBJ1-5; TRBD1 might be the D (6 bases). Germline assignment: CDR1 MDHEN and CDR2 SYDVKM. This CDR3 spans 14 amino acids. Trimming cost V 6 bases and J 5 bases, with 14 bases left between them. The CDR3 reads CASRPGEQHQPQHF. The CDR3 nucleotides read TGTGCCAGCAGACCAGGGGAACAACATCAGCCCCAGCATTTT.

This rearrangement joins TRBV7-3 to TRBJ2-3; D unclear. The V end was cut by 5 bases, the J end by 0 bases, with 6 bases between. CDR3 length: 13 residues. Germline V lookup: CDR1 SGHTA, CDR2 FQGTGA. The CDR3 DNA reads as TGTGCCAGCAGCGCGACAAGCACAGATACGCAGTATTTT. The encoded protein is CASSATSTDTQYF.

The chain couples TRBV5-1 to TRBJ1-6; 8 positions agree with TRBD1. V was clipped by 4 bases and J by 15 bases; unmatched bases: 9. The V gene's germline CDR1 is SGHRS and CDR2 YFSETQ. The CDR3 is 13 amino acids. CDR3 protein: CASSPDRGVRLHF. Written as DNA, the CDR3 is TGCGCCAGCAGCCCCGACAGGGGCGTTCGCCTCCACTTT.

CDR3 protein: CASSLLPGLAHTDTQYF. The CDR3 region has the DNA TGTGCCAGCAGTTTATTGCCGGGACTAGCGCATACAGATACGCAGTATTTT. The rearrangement joins TRBV28 to TRBJ2-3; the match to TRBD2 covers 10 bases. The V gene end was trimmed by 1 base and the J gene end by 3 bases; junction bases not matched to a gene: 7. This CDR3 has 17 residues. Germline V lookup: CDR1 MDHEN, CDR2 SYDVKM. Using reference TRBV28 and TRBJ2-3 for the parts outside the CDR3, the full variable domain is DVKVTQSSRYLVKRTGEKVFLECVQDMDHENMFWYRQDPGLGLRLIYFSYDVKMKEKGDIPEGYSVSREKKERFSLILESASTNQTSMYLCASSLLPGLAHTDTQYFGPGTRLTVL.

The V call is TRBV21-1, the J call TRBJ2-7; TRBD1, the D gene given by the table, was not confirmed from the DNA. TRBV21-1 has pseudogene status. The CDR3 is 16 residues long. In nucleotides, the CDR3 is TGTGCCAGCAGCAAAGCCAAGGGGACAGGGTTGAGAGAGCAGTACTTC. It specifies CASSKAKGTGLREQYF.

The rearrangement links TRBV2 to TRBJ1-1, with 9 bases lining up with TRBD1. The CDR3 has 14 residues. The germline CDR1 and CDR2 sequences are SNHLY and FYNNEI. The J segment lost 10 bases and the V segment lost 4 bases, leaving 10 bases of the junction unmatched. CDR3 region: CASSGGQGSYRAFF. DNA for the CDR3: TGTGCCAGCAGTGGGGGACAGGGCAGCTATAGAGCTTTCTTT.

This sequence joins TRBV7-9 and TRBJ1-1; no clear D. The germline gives CDR1 SEHNR, CDR2 FQNEAQ (reference sequence). The V gene lost 5 bases and the J gene lost 2 bases, with 9 bases spanning the gap. The CDR3 consists of 13 residues. CDR3 coding DNA: TGTGCCAGCAGCCCCGCAGGAAACACTGAAGCTTTCTTT. It encodes CASSPAGNTEAFF.

This chain links TRBV11-2 with TRBJ1-2; TRBD1 aligns across 7 bases. Germline lookup yields CDR1 SGHAT and CDR2 FQNNGV. The CDR3 loop spans 16 amino acids. The V gene end was trimmed by 4 bases and the J gene end by 7 bases; junction bases not matched to a gene: 15. The CDR3 nucleotides are TGTGCCAGCAGCTATAGGGGGCGCCGGGACTCCCTTGGCTACACCTTC. It encodes CASSYRGRRDSLGYTF.

Only one count was recorded for this clone. The rearrangement uses TRBV6-5 and TRBJ1-1, with 10 bases matching TRBD1. The germline V gene encodes CDR1 MNHEY and CDR2 SVGAGI. CDR3 length: 13 amino acids. The ends lost 6 bases at V and 5 bases at J; junction bases unmatched: 3. The CDR3 sequence: CASRTGGGTEAFF. The CDR3 nucleotides read TGTGCCAGCAGGACAGGGGGCGGAACTGAAGCTTTCTTT.